Listed below are T cell receptor beta chains from one sample, sequenced in a study of OX40 agonist ivuxolimab in advanced cancers. The assay was immunoSEQ multiplex PCR, and TCRdb's table has in-frame clones only and misses some. The sample holds about 58,000 clones; more than 80% are singletons and the top ten take 1.9%. The sample in question was CD4+ or CD8+ T cells sorted from blood, obtained in a trial of the OX40 agonist ivuxolimab. The receptor source for this set is an adult with an advanced solid tumor such as melanoma, head and neck, liver or kidney cancer. The CDR3 runs from the conserved cysteine through the conserved F or W. Fields, in order: V gene, J gene, D gene, clone size, CDR3 DNA, CDR3 protein. The D gene is left open where the match is weak. Only some rows state a clone size, as once, few, many or a class for expanded clones.

>TRBV4-3|TRBJ2-5|-|-
TGCGCCAGCAGCCAAGCGAGGACGGACCAAGAGACCCAGTACTTC
CASSQARTDQETQYF
>TRBV6-5|TRBJ1-2|-|-
TGTGCCAGCAGTTACTCCCAGGGATACAGAGGGTATGGCTACACCTTC
CASSYSQGYRGYGYTF
>TRBV7-9|TRBJ1-5|-|-
TGTGCCAGCAGCTTAGGAGGAACAGGCGGTCAGCCCCAGCATTTT
CASSLGGTGGQPQHF
>TRBV18|TRBJ1-6|-|once
TGTGCCAGCTCACCGCGAGGGGTTAATTCACCCCTCCACTTT
CASSPRGVNSPLHF
>TRBV11-1|TRBJ1-2|-|-
TGTGCCAGCAGCTTAGCCCTGGGGGGCTACACCTTC
CASSLALGGYTF
>TRBV6-4|TRBJ2-3|-|-
TGTGCCAGCAGTGACCCTGAGACAGGCACAGATACGCAGTATTTT
CASSDPETGTDTQYF
>TRBV7-8|TRBJ2-1|TRBD2|few
TGTGCCAGCAGCTTAACTCGACTAGCGGGAACCGACAATGAGCAGTTCTTC
CASSLTRLAGTDNEQFF
>TRBV5-6|TRBJ1-4|-|-
TGTGCCAGCAGCTTGGGCGTTGAAAAACTGTTTTTT
CASSLGVEKLFF
>TRBV10-2|TRBJ1-2|-|-
TGCGCCAGCCGGGACGGAGCTAACTATGGCTACACCTTC
CASRDGANYGYTF
>TRBV2|TRBJ2-5|TRBD2|once
TGTGCCAGCGGGGGGGACTGGCAAGGTGGGGAGACCCAGTACTTC
CASGGDWQGGETQYF
>TRBV4-1|TRBJ2-1|-|-
TGCGCCAGCAGCCGCGGACCCAGCAATGAGCAGTTCTTC
CASSRGPSNEQFF
>TRBV9|TRBJ2-1|-|-
TGTGCCAGCAGCGTAGGGGGGCCTAGCTCCTACAATGAGCAGTTCTTC
CASSVGGPSSYNEQFF
>TRBV9|TRBJ2-3|-|few
TGTGCCAGCAGCCCGTACGGGTGGACTGCAGATACGCAGTATTTT
CASSPYGWTADTQYF
>TRBV5-1|TRBJ2-5|-|-
TGCGCCAGCAGCTTGGAACCGACAAGGGCGAAGTACTTC
CASSLEPTRAKYF
>TRBV7-2|TRBJ2-2|TRBD2|-
TGTGCCAGCAGCTTAGACCCTAGCGGGAGGGGAGACACCGGGGAGCTGTTTTTT
CASSLDPSGRGDTGELFF
>TRBV15|TRBJ1-4|-|-
TGTGCCACCAGCAGAGATGGGCCCGATGAAAAACTGTTTTTT
CATSRDGPDEKLFF
>TRBV7-9|TRBJ1-2|TRBD1|-
TGTGCCAGCAGCTTAGAGGACAGGGGCTATTTGACCTTC
CASSLEDRGYLTF
>TRBV5-1|TRBJ1-1|-|-
TGCGCCAGCAGCTTGGGGGGTGGAACTGAAGCTTTCTTT
CASSLGGGTEAFF
>TRBV7-9|TRBJ1-1|-|-
TGTGCCAGCAGCTCGACCTGGGGGGCGAACACTGAAGCTTTCTTT
CASSSTWGANTEAFF
>TRBV18|TRBJ2-7|-|-
TGTGCCAGCTCAGAGGGTGACTCCTACGAGCAGTACTTC
CASSEGDSYEQYF
>TRBV11-1|TRBJ2-2|-|-
TGTGCCACAAAAGTAGGGGACCTGAGCACCGGGGAGCTGTTTTTT
CATKVGDLSTGELFF